This TCR beta chain was captured by sequencing in a study of T cell therapy after organ transplantation. To note about this clone: Its antigen is unknown.

General study points: Post-therapy reconstitution appeared to include transferred and endogenous clonotypes. In nonresponders, large pretherapy expansions changed minimally after therapy. Confounding by concurrent antirejection or antiviral medications was not assessed.

Some clones are missing from TCRdb's copy, which holds only in-frame ones; the method was immunoSEQ multiplex PCR. The sample yields 51,000 or so clones, 94% seen once. These transplant recipients had drug-resistant or recurrent cytomegalovirus infection. The clonotype was recovered from a human patient who had received a solid organ transplant and had CMV disease. The sample consisted of CD8+ T cells from blood, taken before autologous CMV-specific T cell therapy.

The CDR3 DNA reads TGCGCCAGCAGCTTGAGGCGGTCCTACGAGCAGTACTTC. Its protein is CASSLRRSYEQYF. This rearrangement joins TRBV5-1 to TRBJ2-7; D is undetermined. The CDR3 consists of 13 residues. With 1 base removed from V and 1 base from J, the gap between germline ends came to 6 bases. Germline assignment: CDR1 SGHRS and CDR2 YFSETQ.